This T cell receptor beta chain was recorded in a study of spatial heterogeneity in lung cancer. Broader study findings: There were more appearances of ubiquitous expanded tumor TCRs in blood at resection than at follow-up.

Time point reported: blood at routine non-recurrence follow-up after resection. Sequencing was performed on whole RNA extracted from tumor and nontumor lung tissue, or from frozen PBMC, and the material was left unsorted. The V end lost 4 bases, the J end lost 3 bases, and 10 bases lay between the germline ends. This CDR3 region has 13 residues. From germline, CDR1 is SEHNR and CDR2 FQNEAQ (reference sequence). MiXCR was run by TCRdb on the 5' RACE reads, yielding one entry per CDR3 protein. The sample yields 110,000 or so distinct CDR3 sequences, under 14% seen once. About this clonotype itself: What it binds is unknown.

The sample was PBMCs, taken at follow-up. The rearrangement joins TRBV7-9 to TRBJ2-7; D gene ambiguous. The receptor was derived from a female donor with early-stage non-small cell lung cancer. This CDR3 reads CASSSFWSYEQYV. In DNA, the CDR3 is TGTGCCAGCAGCTCTTTTTGGAGCTACGAGCAGTACGTC.